This entry is about one TCR beta chain. Its antigen is unidentified. This CDR3 spans 13 amino acids. V was pared by 6 bases and J by 4 bases, with 13 bases between. The germline gives CDR1 MDHEN, CDR2 SYDVKM. Data came from immunoSEQ multiplex PCR; TCRdb stores just in-frame clones and leaves some out. This sample carries some 2 million clones, less than 95% of them seen once, and the ten largest clones take 0.95% to 1.5%. The data were obtained in a study of shared clonotypes between healthy human individuals. The naive CD8 fraction comprised CD45RO-negative cells positively selected for CCR7 and excluded terminally differentiated effector memory CD45RA+ cells. Donors, healthy HIV-negative adults, lacked recent acute infections or vaccinations. General observations from the study: Sampling involved blood alone; tissue repertoires likely differ. Naive subsets typically showed greater estimated richness than memory subsets. Clonotype sharing among donors was thought likely to change with sequencing depth.

The chain combines TRBV28 with TRBJ2-7; D may correspond to TRBD1 or TRBD2 (6 bases each). The receptor was derived from a man between 18 and 29 years old in good health. Sequencing input: naive CD8+ T cells sorted from blood. In nucleotides, the CDR3 is TGTGCCAGCAGCACCCGGGGGCGGTACGAGCAGTACTTC. Amino acids: CASSTRGRYEQYF.